These 22 T cell receptor beta chains were sequenced from one sample in a study of T-cell memory formation after mild COVID-19 (dated by TCRdb to the early 2020s). The receptor library was made with 5' RACE. For sequencing, an Illumina NovaSeq 6000 was employed. TCRdb trimmed public reads at Q25 via fastp, called clones via MiXCR and kept in-frame beta chains. Rows with one shared CDR3 protein collapse into an entry with the most common genes and DNA. Present in this sample are 530,000 or so distinct CDR3 sequences, 15% to 20% of which were seen just once. The ten largest clones capture around 7.8% of the sample. Sample: PBMCs or a T cell subset sorted from them (not recorded which). Receptors were obtained from an adult woman who had mild COVID-19 (a few samples of this study predate the infection). The sample titles of this study are shuffled in the database, so cell type and time point are left out; the donor was told from shared clones.

In its sample, this clonotype was seen many times. The chain employs TRBV20-1 and TRBJ2-4, with TRBD1 matching over 8 bases. The J segment lost 8 bases and the V segment lost 3 bases, leaving 3 bases of the junction unmatched. The CDR3 covers 12 residues. Germline CDR1 is DFQATT and CDR2 is SNEGSKA (reference sequence). In DNA, the CDR3 is TGCAGTGCTAGCGGACAGGGACACATTCAGTACTTC. Residues: CSASGQGHIQYF.

As DNA, the CDR3 is TGTGCCAGCAGCCCTTTAAGGCGAGAACTAGCGGTGAACTCCTACGAGCAGTACTTC. This gives the protein CASSPLRRELAVNSYEQYF. The V and J genes are TRBV11-3 and TRBJ2-7; 8 bases line up with TRBD2. This CDR3 has 19 amino acids. Germline V gene data show CDR1 as SGHNT and CDR2 as YENEEA. The junction had 18 bases not matched to a gene; V was cut back by 5 bases and J by 0 bases.

This clonotype was recorded at least ten times. V gene TRBV7-9 combines with J gene TRBJ2-5, with D perhaps TRBD2 (5 bases). Germline V lookup: CDR1 SEHNR, CDR2 FQNEAQ (reference sequence). CDR3 length: 15 residues. Trimming left V 2 bases short and J 2 bases short, with 12 bases between. The CDR3 DNA is TGTGCCAGCAGCTTAAGAGCGGCCTTTCAAGAGACCCAGTACTTC. Encoded protein: CASSLRAAFQETQYF.

This sequence joins TRBV18 and TRBJ2-7; D uncertain. V lost 3 bases and J lost 6, with 15 bases in between. Germline V gene data show CDR1 as KGHSH and CDR2 as LQKENI. This CDR3 contains 14 residues. This CDR3 is CASSPSPGPAEQYF. The CDR3 DNA reads as TGTGCCAGCTCACCCTCGCCAGGCCCGGCCGAGCAGTACTTC.

The chain couples TRBV10-2 to TRBJ2-3, with D perhaps being TRBD1 or TRBD2 (5 bases each). V was trimmed by 6 bases and J by 6 bases, leaving 13 bases between them. CDR3 length equals 13 residues. The V gene's germline CDR1 is WSHSY and CDR2 SAAADI. For the CDR3, the DNA is TGCGCCAGCAGCTCCGGGGACGGGGATACGCAGTATTTT. It specifies CASSSGDGDTQYF.

This clonotype was recorded only once. This chain connects TRBV12-3 or TRBV12-4 to TRBJ2-3; 10 bases are a match to TRBD2. The CDR3 length is 15 residues. V gave up 7 bases and J gave up 3 bases; unmatched junction bases: 7. Written as DNA, the CDR3 is TGTGCCAGCACCTCCGGACTAGCGGTAACAGATACGCAGTATTTT. Translating gives CASTSGLAVTDTQYF.

This clonotype was observed a handful of times. The chain recombines TRBV12-1 with TRBJ1-2; TRBD1, as called in the table, went unchecked against the DNA. TRBV12-1 is flagged as a pseudogene. This CDR3 has 18 residues. CDR3 region: CASSLTPRDTEGIYGYTF. The CDR3 DNA reads TGTGCCAGCAGCTTAACCCCCCGGGACACCGAGGGGATCTATGGCTACACCTTC.

The table lists this clonotype with a few counts. In nucleotides, the CDR3 is TGTGCCACCAGCAGATCCCGGGACAGTAACTACGAGCAGTACTTC. Translating it yields CATSRSRDSNYEQYF. The rearrangement joins TRBV15 to TRBJ2-7, with TRBD1 matching over 7 bases. This CDR3 has 15 residues. Unmatched junction bases numbered 7, after V lost 2 bases and J lost 3 bases. Per germline, CDR1 LNHNV and CDR2 YYDKDF (reference sequence).

Ten or more counts support this clonotype. The CDR3 reads CASSARTGDSWDEQFF. CDR3 DNA sequence: TGTGCCAGCAGCGCCCGGACAGGGGACAGCTGGGATGAGCAGTTCTTC. The rearrangement joins TRBV9 to TRBJ2-1; 9 bases are shared with TRBD1. This CDR3 has 16 residues. Trimming at V came to 3 bases and at J to 8 bases, leaving 12 bases not matched to a gene. Germline V gene lookup returns CDR1 SGDLS and CDR2 YYNGEE.

This clonotype appeared a few times. The genes are TRBV4-1 and TRBJ2-3; perhaps D is TRBD1 or TRBD2 (6 bases each). V gave up 2 bases and J gave up 5 bases, with 20 bases separating them. Looked up from germline, CDR1 is MGHRA and CDR2 is YSYEKL. This CDR3 spans 17 amino acids. The CDR3 spells CASSQRTAGKGKDTQYF. The CDR3 nucleotides read TGCGCCAGCAGCCAACGGACAGCGGGCAAGGGCAAAGATACGCAGTATTTT.

This clonotype was observed a few times. The chain is built from TRBV5-5 and TRBJ1-5; possible D gene TRBD1, 5 bases. Germline CDR1 reads SGHKS; CDR2 reads YYEKEE (reference sequence). V was cut by 4 bases and J by 2 bases, with 16 bases left in between. The CDR3 consists of 16 residues. CDR3 sequence: CASSPAGGTGNQPQHF. The CDR3, as DNA: TGTGCCAGCAGCCCCGCTGGGGGAACGGGCAATCAGCCCCAGCATTTT.

The chain recombines TRBV28 with TRBJ1-5, with 11 nucleotides matching TRBD1. The CDR3 contains 16 residues. The ends lost 1 base at V and 6 bases at J; junction bases unmatched: 5. Per germline, CDR1 MDHEN and CDR2 SYDVKM. The CDR3 nucleotides read TGTGCCAGCAGTTTATACGGGACAGGGGGGTCTCAGCCCCAGCATTTT. Its translation: CASSLYGTGGSQPQHF.

This clonotype was found a few times. V is TRBV5-1 and J is TRBJ2-1; D call uncertain. This CDR3 is 13 amino acids long. Trimming pared 3 bases from V and 7 bases from J, leaving 11 bases between. The germline V gene has CDR1 SGHRS and CDR2 YFSETQ. The CDR3 DNA reads as TGCGCCAGCAGCTCGACCAACCTTAATGAGCAGTTCTTC. It is translated as CASSSTNLNEQFF.

The chain is built from TRBV10-3 and TRBJ2-3; TRBD2 is a possible D gene (6 bases). The V gene's germline CDR1 is ENHRY and CDR2 SYGVKD. This CDR3 comprises 15 residues. V dropped 0 bases and J dropped 3 bases, with 10 bases sitting between them. The CDR3 region is CAISESEGLTDTQYF. The CDR3 DNA reads TGTGCCATCAGTGAGTCGGAGGGCTTGACAGATACGCAGTATTTT.

Only a few counts were recorded for this clonotype. The V call is TRBV20-1, the J call TRBJ2-3; no clear D. This CDR3 is built from 11 residues. Per germline, CDR1 DFQATT and CDR2 SNEGSKA (reference sequence). Written as DNA, the CDR3 is TGCAGCCCGTCTAGTGCAGATACGCAGTATTTT. Translated, it gives CSPSSADTQYF.

This clonotype was picked up a small number of times. The V and J genes are TRBV9 and TRBJ1-1; the D gene is possibly TRBD1 (6 bases). CDR1 is SGDLS, CDR2 YYNGEE, per germline. The CDR3 extends over 14 amino acids. V was trimmed by 0 bases and J by 4 bases, leaving 10 bases between them. This chain's CDR3 is CASSVAGGGTEAFF. In nucleotides, the CDR3 is TGTGCCAGCAGCGTAGCCGGGGGCGGCACTGAAGCTTTCTTT.

The J gene is TRBJ1-6, the V gene TRBV3-1; 9 bases agree with TRBD1. Losses at the gene ends were 0 bases for V and 9 bases for J; bases not matched to a gene: 9. The length of the CDR3 is 17 residues. Germline-derived CDR1 and CDR2 are LGHDT and YNNKEL (reference sequence). Here the CDR3 reads CASSQERGTGTSSPLHF. The CDR3 DNA sequence: TGTGCCAGCAGCCAAGAAAGGGGGACAGGGACGAGTTCACCCCTCCACTTT.

V gene TRBV3-1 combines with J gene TRBJ1-4; 7 positions match TRBD1. J was trimmed by 7 bases and V by 4 bases; bases with no gene match: 6. CDR3 length: 14 residues. The germline gives CDR1 LGHDT, CDR2 YNNKEL (reference sequence). The CDR3 region has the DNA TGTGCCAGCAGCCCCCAGCAGGGGGGTGAAAAACTGTTTTTT. Translated, it gives CASSPQQGGEKLFF.

A few counts support this clonotype. The gene calls are TRBV12-3 or TRBV12-4 and TRBJ2-5; 8 positions match TRBD1. This CDR3 comprises 14 residues. The ends lost 7 bases at V and 5 bases at J; junction bases unmatched: 9. This chain's CDR3 is CASTIQGVWETQYF. Written as DNA, the CDR3 is TGTGCCAGCACCATACAGGGGGTTTGGGAGACCCAGTACTTC.

The genes are TRBV27 and TRBJ2-1, with D unclear. The CDR3 is made up of 13 amino acids. The germline V gene encodes CDR1 MNHEY and CDR2 SMNVEV (reference sequence). Trimming took off 6 bases at V and 3 bases at J, with 9 bases between the two ends. The CDR3 DNA sequence: TGTGCCAGCAGGGCCGCGCACTACAATGAGCAGTTCTTC. Protein product: CASRAAHYNEQFF.

V gene TRBV24-1 combines with J gene TRBJ2-2; D not resolved. The germline V gene has CDR1 KGHDR and CDR2 SFDVKD. CDR3 length equals 14 residues. V shed 4 bases and J shed 4 bases, with 9 bases lying between them. CDR3 amino acids: CATSEGYGTGELFF. The CDR3 nucleotides read TGTGCCACCAGTGAAGGGTATGGCACCGGGGAGCTGTTTTTT.

V usage is TRBV7-9 and J usage is TRBJ1-2, with TRBD1 identical over 7 bases. The CDR3 extends over 15 amino acids. Trimming cost V 5 bases and J 3 bases; bases outside gene matches: 9. Germline V gene lookup returns CDR1 SEHNR and CDR2 FQNEAQ (reference sequence). The CDR3 loop is CASSRRDSFDYGYTF. The CDR3, as DNA: TGTGCCAGCAGCAGACGGGACAGCTTCGACTATGGCTACACCTTC. Full variable domain (outside the CDR3, taken from reference TRBV7-9 and TRBJ1-2): DTGVSQNPRHKITKRGQNVTFRCDPISEHNRLYWYRQTLGQGPEFLTYFQNEAQLEKSRLLSDRFSAERPKGSFSTLEIQRTEQGDSAMYLCASSRRDSFDYGYTFGSGTRLTVV.